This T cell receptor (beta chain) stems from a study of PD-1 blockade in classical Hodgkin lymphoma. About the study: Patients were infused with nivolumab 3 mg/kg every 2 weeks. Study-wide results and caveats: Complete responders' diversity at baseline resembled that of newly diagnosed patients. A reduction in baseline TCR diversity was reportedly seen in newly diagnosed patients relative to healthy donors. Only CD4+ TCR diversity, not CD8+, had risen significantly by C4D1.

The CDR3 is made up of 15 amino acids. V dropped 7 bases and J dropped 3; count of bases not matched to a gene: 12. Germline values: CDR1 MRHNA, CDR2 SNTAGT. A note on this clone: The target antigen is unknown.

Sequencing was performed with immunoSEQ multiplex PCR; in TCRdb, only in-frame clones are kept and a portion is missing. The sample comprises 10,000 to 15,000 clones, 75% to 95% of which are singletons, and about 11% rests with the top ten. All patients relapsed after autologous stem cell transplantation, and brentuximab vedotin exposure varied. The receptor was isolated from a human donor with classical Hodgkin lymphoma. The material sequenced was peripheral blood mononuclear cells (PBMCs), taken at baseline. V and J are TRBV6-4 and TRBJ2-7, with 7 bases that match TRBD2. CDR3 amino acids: CASNPREAGIYEQYF. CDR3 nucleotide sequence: TGTGCCAGCAATCCCCGGGAAGCGGGGATCTACGAGCAGTACTTC.